This note documents a single T cell receptor beta chain sequence. A read error is possible here, since a much larger clone lies one base away. Germline V gene sequence: CDR1 MNHNS, CDR2 SASEGT. CDR3 size: 17 residues. Trimming cost V 1 base and J 4 bases, with 16 bases left between them. RNA transcripts served as the template for amplifying TCR beta CDR3 regions. RT-PCR in the first round (using the HTBI primer set) targeted the TCR CDR3. MiXCR was run by TCRdb on the multiplex PCR reads, yielding one entry per CDR3 protein. The sample yields roughly 740,000 distinct CDR3 sequences, 16% seen once. These data are taken from a study of T cells in Graves' hyperthyroidism and ophthalmopathy.

The source is a man between 18 and 35 years old with Graves' hyperthyroidism. The sample taken for sequencing was blood. The gene calls are TRBV6-1 and TRBJ1-4, with D possibly TRBD1 on 5 matching bases. The CDR3 DNA reads TGTGCCAGCAGTGAAGGGAGGGGTCGATGGCGTAATGAAAAACTGTTTTTT. Protein: CASSEGRGRWRNEKLFF.